A single sample gave rise to the 9 T cell receptor beta chains below, sequenced in a study of shared clonotypes between healthy human individuals. Sequencing was performed with immunoSEQ multiplex PCR; in TCRdb, only in-frame clones are kept and a portion is missing. The table lists about 1.5 million clones, approximately 98% of them singletons, with about 0.4% in the top ten. Sequencing was done on a sample of naive CD4+ T cells sorted from blood. Subset in this sample: CD45RA+ positively selected. The receptors originated from a man younger than 45 in good health.

The CDR3: CASSQGVDYEQYF. The CDR3 DNA sequence: TGTGCCAGCAGCCAAGGGGTCGACTACGAGCAGTACTTC. This sequence joins TRBV5-4 and TRBJ2-7; D perhaps matches TRBD1 (5 bases). Trimming removed 4 bases at V and 3 bases at J, with 11 bases between. CDR1 SGHNT and CDR2 YYREEE come from the germline V gene (reference sequence). This CDR3 is 13 amino acids long.

V and J are TRBV6-6 and TRBJ2-7; D not resolved. Germline loops: CDR1 MNHNY, CDR2 SVGAGI (reference sequence). V was shortened by 5 bases and J by 2 bases, with 16 bases between the two germline ends. The CDR3 contains 15 residues. The CDR3, as DNA: TGTGCCAGCAGTAACACCGGGCATATAGCCTACGAGCAGTACTTC. Its translation: CASSNTGHIAYEQYF.

As DNA, the CDR3 is TGTGCCAGCAGGCGGACAGCAACCTACGAGCAGTACTTC. This codes for CASRRTATYEQYF. J is TRBJ2-7 and V is TRBV6-5; D might be TRBD1 (6 bases). CDR3 length equals 13 residues. From germline, CDR1 is MNHEY and CDR2 SVGAGI. Trimming shortened V by 6 bases and J by 2 bases, and 11 bases separated the two germline ends.

The rearrangement uses TRBV7-9 and TRBJ2-4, with 10 bases identical to TRBD2. The CDR3 contains 19 residues. J lost 4 bases, V lost 4 bases, and 16 bases had no gene match. Germline CDR1 and CDR2: SEHNR and FQNEAQ (reference sequence). The CDR3 here is CASSSPPVRLAGEKNIQYF. The CDR3, as DNA: TGTGCCAGCAGCTCCCCACCCGTCCGACTAGCGGGTGAAAAAAACATTCAGTACTTC. The entire variable domain, with the rest obtained from reference TRBV7-9 and TRBJ2-4, is as follows: DTGVSQNPRHKITKRGQNVTFRCDPISEHNRLYWYRQTLGQGPEFLTYFQNEAQLEKSRLLSDRFSAERPKGSFSTLEIQRTEQGDSAMYLCASSSPPVRLAGEKNIQYFGAGTRLSVL.

The rearrangement joins TRBV30 to TRBJ2-7; the match to TRBD2 covers 8 bases. The trim removed 3 bases at V and 2 bases at J, leaving 6 bases unmatched. Germline loops: CDR1 GTSNPN, CDR2 SVGIG (reference sequence). The CDR3 spans 14 residues. CDR3 in amino acids: CAWSPSGSPYEQYF. DNA of the CDR3: TGTGCCTGGAGCCCCAGCGGGAGCCCCTACGAGCAGTACTTC.

About this clone: This sample also contains other DNA sequences that code for the same CDR3. This chain connects TRBV18 to TRBJ1-4; 9 bases line up with TRBD1. Germline CDR1 KGHSH, CDR2 LQKENI. V shed 3 bases, J shed 5 bases, and the junction held 4 bases outside the gene matches. The CDR3 contains 15 residues. DNA for the CDR3: TGTGCCAGCTCACCGCTGGGGACAGGGAATGAAAAACTGTTTTTT. It is translated as CASSPLGTGNEKLFF. Complete variable domain (other parts from reference TRBV18 and TRBJ1-4): NAGVMQNPRHLVRRRGQEARLRCSPMKGHSHVYWYRQLPEEGLKFMVYLQKENIIDESGMPKERFSAEFPKEGPSILRIQQVVRGDSAAYFCASSPLGTGNEKLFFGSGTQLSVL.

J is TRBJ2-7 and V is TRBV5-4; D perhaps matches TRBD2 (5 bases). Trimming shortened V by 3 bases and J by 4 bases, and 14 bases separated the two germline ends. Germline V gene sequence: CDR1 SGHNT, CDR2 YYREEE (reference sequence). The CDR3 is 14 amino acids. The CDR3 sequence: CASSSPDFLYEQYF. CDR3 DNA sequence: TGTGCCAGCAGCTCCCCGGACTTTCTATACGAGCAGTACTTC.

The gene calls are TRBV20-1 and TRBJ2-2; D is undetermined. From germline, CDR1 is DFQATT and CDR2 SNEGSKA (reference sequence). This CDR3 comprises 11 residues. Trimming shortened V by 6 bases and J by 5 bases, and 7 bases separated the two germline ends. The DNA of the CDR3 is TGCAGTGCGGATATGACCGGGGAGCTGTTTTTT. Its protein product is CSADMTGELFF.

This chain connects TRBV5-1 to TRBJ2-1; possible D gene TRBD2, 6 bases. Trimming pared 2 bases from V and 9 bases from J, leaving 21 bases between. Germline V gene sequence: CDR1 SGHRS, CDR2 YFSETQ. The CDR3 is 16 amino acids. For the CDR3, the DNA is TGCGCCAGCAGCTTACCCCGGACTAACCCTGGGAGTGAGCAGTTCTTC. Amino acids: CASSLPRTNPGSEQFF.